Listed below are T cell receptor beta chains from one sample, sequenced in a study of T-cell memory formation after mild COVID-19. MiXCR, run by TCRdb on the 5' RACE reads, gives a single entry per CDR3 protein. This table holds around 400,000 distinct CDR3 sequences, approximately 24% found once. Sequenced input: PBMCs or a T cell subset sorted from them (not recorded which). The receptors derive from an adult woman who had mild COVID-19 (a few samples of this study predate the infection). Cell type and time point are not known. CDR3s include the opening cysteine and the closing phenylalanine or tryptophan. Fields, in order: CDR3 DNA, CDR3 protein, V gene, J gene, clone size, D gene. The D gene is left open where the match is weak. Some rows have no size entry. The others give once, few or many, or a class for an expanded clone.

CDR3nt: TGTGCCAGCAGTTTATCGGGGGCGGGCCTATACAATGAGCAGTTCTTC; CDR3aa: CASSLSGAGLYNEQFF; v_gene: TRBV12-3/TRBV12-4; j_gene: TRBJ2-1; abundance: -; d_gene: -
CDR3nt: TGTGCCAGCAGAGTTTCGGGTAGCGGGAGACATGAGCAGTTCTTC; CDR3aa: CASRVSGSGRHEQFF; v_gene: TRBV12-3/TRBV12-4; j_gene: TRBJ2-1; abundance: few; d_gene: TRBD2
CDR3nt: TGCGCCAGCAGCGTAACTGGGGGTTACGAGCAGTACTTC; CDR3aa: CASSVTGGYEQYF; v_gene: TRBV5-1; j_gene: TRBJ2-7; abundance: -; d_gene: -
CDR3nt: TGTGCCAGCAGCTTATCAGAACAGCCAGAGGGCTACACCTTC; CDR3aa: CASSLSEQPEGYTF; v_gene: TRBV7-9; j_gene: TRBJ1-2; abundance: -; d_gene: -
CDR3nt: TGTGCCAGCAGCTTAGGTCCATATAGCGGCTACACCTTC; CDR3aa: CASSLGPYSGYTF; v_gene: TRBV11-2; j_gene: TRBJ1-2; abundance: -; d_gene: -
CDR3nt: TGTGCCAGCAGCTGGGGACAGGGGAATGGAGAGCAGTACTTC; CDR3aa: CASSWGQGNGEQYF; v_gene: TRBV7-9; j_gene: TRBJ2-7; abundance: -; d_gene: TRBD1
CDR3nt: TGTGCCATCGGGACTTCCATCACAGATACGCAGTATTTT; CDR3aa: CAIGTSITDTQYF; v_gene: TRBV10-3; j_gene: TRBJ2-3; abundance: -; d_gene: -
CDR3nt: TGTGCCAGCAGCCAAGTCATCCGGGATACGCAGTATTTT; CDR3aa: CASSQVIRDTQYF; v_gene: TRBV3-1; j_gene: TRBJ2-3; abundance: few; d_gene: -
CDR3nt: TGCGCCAGCAGCCAATCGGGACAGGGGAGATATTCACCCCTCCACTTT; CDR3aa: CASSQSGQGRYSPLHF; v_gene: TRBV4-1; j_gene: TRBJ1-6; abundance: few; d_gene: TRBD1
CDR3nt: TGTGCCAGCAGCGTAGATATCTCCGTGGGTGTAGATACGCAGTATTTT; CDR3aa: CASSVDISVGVDTQYF; v_gene: TRBV9; j_gene: TRBJ2-3; abundance: few; d_gene: -
CDR3nt: TGCGCCAGCAGCCCGGAGGGGGCGGACTATGGCTACACCTTC; CDR3aa: CASSPEGADYGYTF; v_gene: TRBV5-1; j_gene: TRBJ1-2; abundance: -; d_gene: TRBD1
CDR3nt: TGTGCCAGCAGCGCCGGGACAGCCACCTACGAGCAGTACTTC; CDR3aa: CASSAGTATYEQYF; v_gene: TRBV28; j_gene: TRBJ2-7; abundance: -; d_gene: TRBD1
CDR3nt: TGCGCCAGCAGTCAAGGACAGGGTTTTGGGGAGCTGTTTTTT; CDR3aa: CASSQGQGFGELFF; v_gene: TRBV4-3; j_gene: TRBJ2-2; abundance: few; d_gene: TRBD1
CDR3nt: TGCGCCAGCAGCAGGGGACAGGGCAGGGACGAGCAGTACTTC; CDR3aa: CASSRGQGRDEQYF; v_gene: TRBV5-1; j_gene: TRBJ2-7; abundance: -; d_gene: TRBD1
CDR3nt: TGTGCCAGCAGCTTAAATACGGGTCTAACGCAGTATTTT; CDR3aa: CASSLNTGLTQYF; v_gene: TRBV7-3; j_gene: TRBJ2-3; abundance: few; d_gene: -
CDR3nt: TGTGCCAGCAGCTTAGATGGGAACGATGAAAAACTGTTTTTT; CDR3aa: CASSLDGNDEKLFF; v_gene: TRBV7-9; j_gene: TRBJ1-4; abundance: -; d_gene: -
CDR3nt: TGTGCCAGCAGTTTTTGGCAGGGGAATGAAAAACTGTTTTTT; CDR3aa: CASSFWQGNEKLFF; v_gene: TRBV27; j_gene: TRBJ1-4; abundance: few; d_gene: -
CDR3nt: TGTGCCAGCTCCCCGGACAGGCCACCCTCCTACGAGCAGTACTTC; CDR3aa: CASSPDRPPSYEQYF; v_gene: TRBV18; j_gene: TRBJ2-7; abundance: -; d_gene: TRBD1
CDR3nt: TGCGCCAGCAGCCAAGTGGACAGGGAGGATTCACCCCTCCACTTT; CDR3aa: CASSQVDREDSPLHF; v_gene: TRBV4-1; j_gene: TRBJ1-6; abundance: -; d_gene: TRBD1
CDR3nt: TGTGCCAGCAGCACAGGGGTGGGAGAGACCCAGTACTTC; CDR3aa: CASSTGVGETQYF; v_gene: TRBV7-3; j_gene: TRBJ2-5; abundance: -; d_gene: TRBD1
CDR3nt: TGTGCCAGCAGCCCGGGTCAGGGGAGCTTC; CDR3aa: CASSPGQGSF; v_gene: TRBV5-6; j_gene: TRBJ2-1; abundance: -; d_gene: -
CDR3nt: TGCGCCAGCAGCTCAGGCACTGGAGGTAAAGCTTTCTTT; CDR3aa: CASSSGTGGKAFF; v_gene: TRBV5-1; j_gene: TRBJ1-1; abundance: few; d_gene: -
CDR3nt: TGTGCCGCTCAAACCGGGGCCTACAATGAGCAGTTCTTC; CDR3aa: CAAQTGAYNEQFF; v_gene: TRBV24-1; j_gene: TRBJ2-1; abundance: few; d_gene: -
CDR3nt: TGTGCCAGCAGTTACTCCGGCCTTGCGGGGTCCTATGGCTACACCTTC; CDR3aa: CASSYSGLAGSYGYTF; v_gene: TRBV6-5; j_gene: TRBJ1-2; abundance: -; d_gene: -
CDR3nt: TGCAGCGTTAGACTAGCGGACCACTACGAGCAGTACTTC; CDR3aa: CSVRLADHYEQYF; v_gene: TRBV29-1; j_gene: TRBJ2-7; abundance: -; d_gene: TRBD2
CDR3nt: TGTGCCAGCAGCAGGACAGGGGGAATAGTTGGCTACACCTTC; CDR3aa: CASSRTGGIVGYTF; v_gene: TRBV6-5; j_gene: TRBJ1-2; abundance: once; d_gene: TRBD1
CDR3nt: TGTGCCAGCAGTTACCCTGGGACAGGGGATAGCACCGGGGAGCTGTTTTTT; CDR3aa: CASSYPGTGDSTGELFF; v_gene: TRBV6-5; j_gene: TRBJ2-2; abundance: -; d_gene: TRBD1
CDR3nt: TGCGCCAGCAGCACGAAGACACTCCAAAGCACAGATACGCAGTATTTT; CDR3aa: CASSTKTLQSTDTQYF; v_gene: TRBV5-1; j_gene: TRBJ2-3; abundance: few; d_gene: -
CDR3nt: TGTGCCAGCAGCCACTACAGGAATTCCTACGAGCAGTACTTC; CDR3aa: CASSHYRNSYEQYF; v_gene: TRBV7-9; j_gene: TRBJ2-7; abundance: -; d_gene: -
CDR3nt: TGTGCCAGCAGCTTAGTTAGCGGGGGGATAGCCAAAAACATTCAGTACTTC; CDR3aa: CASSLVSGGIAKNIQYF; v_gene: TRBV7-9; j_gene: TRBJ2-4; abundance: -; d_gene: TRBD2
CDR3nt: TGTGCCAGCAGCCCAGGGGGCGGGGAGCTGTTTTTT; CDR3aa: CASSPGGGELFF; v_gene: TRBV7-8; j_gene: TRBJ2-2; abundance: -; d_gene: TRBD1
CDR3nt: TGTGCCATCAGTGTTGGATTAGCGGCGTCTGGATCAGCGCAGTTCTTC; CDR3aa: CAISVGLAASGSAQFF; v_gene: TRBV10-3; j_gene: TRBJ2-1; abundance: -; d_gene: -
CDR3nt: TGTGCCAGCAGCCAAGAAGCAGGGGCGGGAAACACCATATATTTT; CDR3aa: CASSQEAGAGNTIYF; v_gene: TRBV3-1; j_gene: TRBJ1-3; abundance: -; d_gene: -
CDR3nt: TGCAGTGCTAGATACAGGGGGCCGGTAATGAACACTGAAGCTTTCTTT; CDR3aa: CSARYRGPVMNTEAFF; v_gene: TRBV20-1; j_gene: TRBJ1-1; abundance: few; d_gene: TRBD1
CDR3nt: TGCAGCGTTTATCCGACAGGTAGCTATGGCTACACCTTC; CDR3aa: CSVYPTGSYGYTF; v_gene: TRBV29-1; j_gene: TRBJ1-2; abundance: few; d_gene: -
CDR3nt: TGTGCCAGTCGGCAACACACCGGGGAGCTGTTTTTT; CDR3aa: CASRQHTGELFF; v_gene: TRBV27; j_gene: TRBJ2-2; abundance: -; d_gene: -